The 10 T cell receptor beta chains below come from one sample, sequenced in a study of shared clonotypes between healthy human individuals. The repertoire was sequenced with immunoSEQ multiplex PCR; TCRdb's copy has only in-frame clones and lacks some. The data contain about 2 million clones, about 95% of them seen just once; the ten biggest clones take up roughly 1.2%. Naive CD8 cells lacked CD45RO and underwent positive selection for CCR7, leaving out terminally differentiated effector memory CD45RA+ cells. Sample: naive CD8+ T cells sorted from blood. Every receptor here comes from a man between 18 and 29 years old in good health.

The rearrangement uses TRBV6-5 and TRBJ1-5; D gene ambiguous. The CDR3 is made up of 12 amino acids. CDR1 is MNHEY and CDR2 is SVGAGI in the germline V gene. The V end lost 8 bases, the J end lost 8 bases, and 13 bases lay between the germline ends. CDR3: CASGSSGEPQHF. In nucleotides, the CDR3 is TGTGCCAGCGGGTCAAGTGGAGAGCCCCAGCATTTT.

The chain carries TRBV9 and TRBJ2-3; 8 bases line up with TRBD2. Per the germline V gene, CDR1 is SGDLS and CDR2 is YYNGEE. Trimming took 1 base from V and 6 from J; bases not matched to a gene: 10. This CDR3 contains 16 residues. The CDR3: CASSVRRGGPGDTQYF. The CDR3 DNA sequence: TGTGCCAGCAGCGTACGACGGGGGGGCCCTGGGGATACGCAGTATTTT.

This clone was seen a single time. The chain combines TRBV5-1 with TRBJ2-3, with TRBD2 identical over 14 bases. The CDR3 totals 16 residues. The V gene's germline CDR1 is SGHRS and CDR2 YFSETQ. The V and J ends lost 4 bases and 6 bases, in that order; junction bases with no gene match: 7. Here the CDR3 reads CASSQGTSGSGDTQYF. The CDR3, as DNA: TGCGCCAGCAGCCAAGGGACTAGCGGGAGCGGGGATACGCAGTATTTT.

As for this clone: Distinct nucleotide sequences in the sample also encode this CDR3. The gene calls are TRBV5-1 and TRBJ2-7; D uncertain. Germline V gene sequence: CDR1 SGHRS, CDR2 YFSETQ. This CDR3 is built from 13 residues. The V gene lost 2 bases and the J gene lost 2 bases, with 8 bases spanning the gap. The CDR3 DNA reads TGCGCCAGCAGCTTCGGGCGGACCTACGAGCAGTACTTC. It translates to CASSFGRTYEQYF.

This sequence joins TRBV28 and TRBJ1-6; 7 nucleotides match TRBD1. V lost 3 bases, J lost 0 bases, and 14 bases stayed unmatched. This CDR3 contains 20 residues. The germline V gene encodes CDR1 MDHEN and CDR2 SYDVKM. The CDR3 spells CASSFGTVSPKSSYNSPLHF. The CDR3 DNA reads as TGTGCCAGCAGTTTTGGGACAGTATCACCCAAGAGCTCCTATAATTCACCCCTCCACTTT.

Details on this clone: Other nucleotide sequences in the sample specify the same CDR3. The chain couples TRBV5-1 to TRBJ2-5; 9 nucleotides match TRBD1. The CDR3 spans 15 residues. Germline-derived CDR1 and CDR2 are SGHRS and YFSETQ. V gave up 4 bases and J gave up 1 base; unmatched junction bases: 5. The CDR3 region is CASSLMGQGQETQYF. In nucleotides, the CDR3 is TGCGCCAGCAGCCTGATGGGACAGGGCCAAGAGACCCAGTACTTC.

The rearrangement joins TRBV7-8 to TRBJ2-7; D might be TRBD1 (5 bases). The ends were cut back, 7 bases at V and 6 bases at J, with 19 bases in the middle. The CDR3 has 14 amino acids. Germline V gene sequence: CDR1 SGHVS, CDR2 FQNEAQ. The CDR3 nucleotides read TGTGCCAGCACCTTTGGGGAACTCCAGGGCGAGCAGTACTTC. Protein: CASTFGELQGEQYF.

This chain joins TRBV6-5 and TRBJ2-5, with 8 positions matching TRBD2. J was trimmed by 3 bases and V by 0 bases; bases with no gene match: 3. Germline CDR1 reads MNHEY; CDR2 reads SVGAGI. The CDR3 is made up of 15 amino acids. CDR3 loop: CASSYSVGLEETQYF. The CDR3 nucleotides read TGTGCCAGCAGTTACTCCGTGGGACTAGAAGAGACCCAGTACTTC.

For the CDR3, the DNA is TGTGCCACCAGCGGGGGGCCGGTCTACAATGAGCAGTTCTTC. It yields the protein CATSGGPVYNEQFF. The chain links TRBV15 to TRBJ2-1, with D perhaps being TRBD1 or TRBD2 (6 bases each). V lost 5 bases to trimming and J lost 3 bases, with 11 bases between them. The CDR3 length is 14 residues. CDR1 and CDR2 from the germline V gene are LNHNV and YYDKDF (reference sequence).

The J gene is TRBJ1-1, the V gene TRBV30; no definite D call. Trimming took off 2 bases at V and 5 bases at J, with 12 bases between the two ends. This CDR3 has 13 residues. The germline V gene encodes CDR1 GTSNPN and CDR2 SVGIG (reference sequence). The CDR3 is CAWSTHGGTEAFF. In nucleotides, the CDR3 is TGTGCCTGGAGTACTCACGGTGGGACTGAAGCTTTCTTT.